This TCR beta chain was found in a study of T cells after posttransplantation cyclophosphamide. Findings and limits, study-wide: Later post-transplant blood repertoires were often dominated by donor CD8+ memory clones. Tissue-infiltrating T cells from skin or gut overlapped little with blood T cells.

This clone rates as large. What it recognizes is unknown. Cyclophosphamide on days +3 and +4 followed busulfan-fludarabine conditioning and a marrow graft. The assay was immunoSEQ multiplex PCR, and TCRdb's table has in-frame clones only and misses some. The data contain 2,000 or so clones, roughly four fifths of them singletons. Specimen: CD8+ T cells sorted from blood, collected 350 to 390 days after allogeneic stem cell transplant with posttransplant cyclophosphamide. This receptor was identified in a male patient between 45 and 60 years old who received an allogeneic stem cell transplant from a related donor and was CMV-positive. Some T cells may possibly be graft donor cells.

The CDR3 DNA sequence: TGTGCCAGCATGGTCCGGTATAGCAATCAGCCCCAGCATTTT. This gives the protein CASMVRYSNQPQHF. The chain joins TRBV6-1 to TRBJ1-5, with D hard to call. This CDR3 is built from 14 residues. Trimming pared 7 bases from V and 0 bases from J, leaving 10 bases between. Germline CDR1 is MNHNS and CDR2 is SASEGT.